This TCR beta chain was found in a study of T-cell reconstitution after alpha-beta-depleted transplantation in children. Using unique molecular identifiers, the investigators prepared the TCRbeta library. In TCRdb, the PCR reads were re-called with MiXCR into one record per CDR3 protein. The repertoire holds more than 500,000 distinct CDR3 sequences, with over 10% as singletons. Findings and limits, study-wide: Fresh T-cell production supplied most of the T-cell counts and diversity seen one year after transplant. The high TCRbeta diversity at day 60 in some patients came from surviving recipient T cells and thymic progenitors. Several hundred expanded graft clones reportedly were the source of alpha-beta T cells about two months after transplant.

This clonotype came up a few times. No antigen is known for it. Germline values: CDR1 SQVTM, CDR2 ANQGSEA. Losses at the gene ends were 6 bases for V and 6 bases for J; bases not matched to a gene: 7. The CDR3 contains 12 residues. V gene TRBV29-1 combines with J gene TRBJ2-7; TRBD2 agrees at 8 bases. The receptor's source is a female patient aged 2 to 10 who had a stem cell transplant for aplastic anemia, so the T cells may come from the graft donor. Sample: PBMCs, mostly from graft donor cells, taken 180 days after TCRalphabeta/CD19-depleted stem cell transplant. The CDR3 DNA reads as TGCAGCGTCGTAGCCGGGACTAGCGAGCAGTACTTC. Amino acid sequence: CSVVAGTSEQYF.